The 10 T cell receptor beta chains below were found in one sample sequenced in a study of T cell responses to AZD1222 COVID-19 vaccine. Sequencing was performed with immunoSEQ multiplex PCR; in TCRdb, only in-frame clones are kept and a portion is missing. Of some 180,000 clones listed, roughly 92% are singletons. The sequenced sample was peripheral blood, obtained on day 0 of AZD1222 vaccination. The receptors derive from an adult in good health.

The chain carries TRBV7-2 and TRBJ2-1; TRBD2 agrees at 12 bases. J was trimmed by 1 base and V by 3 bases; bases with no gene match: 4. The germline CDR1 and CDR2 sequences are SGHTA and FQGNSA. CDR3 size: 17 residues. CDR3 nucleotide sequence: TGTGCCAGCAGCTTGTCTAGCGGGGGGGCATCCTACAATGAGCAGTTCTTC. Protein product: CASSLSSGGASYNEQFF.

In this sample, this clone turned up a few times. The germline gene is not matched at one end of the junction; a read error may be the cause. V is TRBV7-2 and J is TRBJ2-3; 7 bases map to TRBD2. The CDR3 totals 14 residues. Per germline, CDR1 SGHTA and CDR2 FQGNSA. As DNA, the CDR3 is TGTGCCAGCAGTTTAGCGGGCCTCACAGATACGCAGTATTTT. Residues: CASSLAGLTDTQYF.

This clone turned up a few times. The chain combines TRBV18 with TRBJ2-5; TRBD1 is a possible D gene (6 bases). Deletions cut 6 bases from V and 1 base from J, with 12 bases between. The CDR3 runs to 14 residues. Germline-derived CDR1 and CDR2 are KGHSH and LQKENI. CDR3 bases: TGTGCCAGCTCGCCCGGACAGAGCCAAGAGACCCAGTACTTC. It specifies CASSPGQSQETQYF.

CDR3 residues: CASISTAVATGELFF. DNA for the CDR3: TGTGCCAGCATTTCGACCGCGGTGGCCACCGGGGAGCTGTTTTTT. V gene TRBV6-5 combines with J gene TRBJ2-2; D unclear. V was trimmed by 7 bases and J by 4 bases, leaving 16 bases between them. The CDR3 extends over 15 amino acids. The germline gives CDR1 MNHEY, CDR2 SVGAGI.

The CDR3 nucleotides are TGTGCCAGCAGTTACTCGAGGGACACAGGGATAGATAGCAATCAGCCCCAGCATTTT. This encodes CASSYSRDTGIDSNQPQHF. This chain joins TRBV6-2 or TRBV6-3 and TRBJ1-5, with D possibly matching TRBD1 (6 bases). Per the germline V gene, CDR1 is MNHEY and CDR2 is SVGEGT. The length of the CDR3 is 19 residues. Trimming cost V 0 bases and J 0 bases, with 18 bases left between them.

The V call is TRBV6-5, the J call TRBJ1-1; a weak D match, TRBD1 (5 bases). The CDR3 loop spans 15 amino acids. Germline V lookup: CDR1 MNHEY, CDR2 SVGAGI. Trimming removed 4 bases at V and 1 base at J, with 13 bases between. The CDR3 protein is CASSSTRGGNTEAFF. The CDR3, as DNA: TGTGCCAGCAGTTCTACGAGGGGAGGGAACACTGAAGCTTTCTTT.

This chain connects TRBV21-1 to TRBJ2-7; the table calls TRBD2, which could not be checked here. TRBV21-1 has pseudogene status. This CDR3 is 19 amino acids long. CDR3 in amino acids: CASSKEGSGGPLNSYEQYF. The CDR3 nucleotides are TGTGCCAGCAGCAAAGAGGGTAGCGGGGGGCCGTTAAACTCCTACGAGCAGTACTTC.

The chain employs TRBV19 and TRBJ1-2, with 7 bases matching TRBD1. The length of the CDR3 is 14 residues. The V gene end was trimmed by 6 bases and the J gene end by 4 bases; junction bases not matched to a gene: 8. CDR1 is LNHDA and CDR2 is SQIVND in the germline V gene (reference sequence). The CDR3 region is CASSRTGQTYGYTF. The CDR3 nucleotides read TGTGCCAGTAGCCGCACGGGACAGACCTATGGCTACACCTTC.

The chain is built from TRBV7-6 and TRBJ2-1; D perhaps matches TRBD2 (5 bases). The CDR3 covers 15 residues. Germline values: CDR1 SGHVS, CDR2 FNYEAQ. With 1 base removed from V and 8 bases from J, the gap between germline ends came to 15 bases. The CDR3: CASSLESGRRDEQFF. DNA for the CDR3: TGTGCCAGCAGCTTAGAAAGCGGCCGTCGGGATGAGCAGTTCTTC. The full variable domain, with the rest looked up from reference TRBV7-6 and TRBJ2-1, is GAGVSQSPRYKVTKRGQDVALRCDPISGHVSLYWYRQALGQGPEFLTYFNYEAQQDKSGLPNDRFSAERPEGSISTLTIQRTEQRDSAMYRCASSLESGRRDEQFFGPGTRLTVL.

This rearrangement joins TRBV7-3 to TRBJ2-1; 10 bases are a match to TRBD2. In germline, CDR1 is SGHTA, CDR2 FQGTGA. V shed 3 bases and J 7 bases; nucleotides not matched to a gene: 12. This CDR3 is 17 amino acids long. The CDR3 DNA reads as TGTGCCAGCAGCTTTCGAAGCGGGAGGGCTAAGGTGAATGAGCAGTTCTTC. Amino acids: CASSFRSGRAKVNEQFF.